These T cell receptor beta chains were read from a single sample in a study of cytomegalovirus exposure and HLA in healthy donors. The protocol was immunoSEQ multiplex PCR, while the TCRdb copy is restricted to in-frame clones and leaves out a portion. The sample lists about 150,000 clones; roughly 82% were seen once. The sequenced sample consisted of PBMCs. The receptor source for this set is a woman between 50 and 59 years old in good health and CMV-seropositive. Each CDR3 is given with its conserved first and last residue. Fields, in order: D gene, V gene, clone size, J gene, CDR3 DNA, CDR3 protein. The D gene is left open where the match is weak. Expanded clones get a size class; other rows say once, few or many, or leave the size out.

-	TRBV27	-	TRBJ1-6	TGTGCCAGCAGTTTCAGGGATTCACCCCTCCACTTT	CASSFRDSPLHF
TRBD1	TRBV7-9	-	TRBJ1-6	TGTGCCAGCAGCTTAGGGGACAGGGATAATTCACCCCTCCACTTT	CASSLGDRDNSPLHF
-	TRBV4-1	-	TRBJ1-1	TGCGCCAGCAGCCAAGAGGGGGGTAGGACTGAAGCTTTCTTT	CASSQEGGRTEAFF
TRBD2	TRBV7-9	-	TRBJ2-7	TGTGCCAGCAGCTCCGCCGGTGGGGGAGCGGGGGGCTCCTACGAGCAGTACTTC	CASSSAGGGAGGSYEQYF
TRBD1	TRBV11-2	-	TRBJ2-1	TGTGCCAGCACTCCGACAGGGGGCACGCAGATTTACAATGAGCAGTTCTTC	CASTPTGGTQIYNEQFF
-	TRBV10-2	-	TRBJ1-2	TGCGCCAGCAGTGAGGCACAGGGTTATGGCTACACCTTC	CASSEAQGYGYTF
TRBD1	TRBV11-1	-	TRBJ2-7	TGTGCCAGCAGCTTAGGGGGACAGACGGTCTACGAGCAGTACTTC	CASSLGGQTVYEQYF
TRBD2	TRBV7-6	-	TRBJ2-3	TGTGCCAGCAGCTTGGACGGGGGGGCCTCAGATACGCAGTATTTT	CASSLDGGASDTQYF
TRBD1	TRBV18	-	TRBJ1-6	TGTGCCAGCTCCCCCCTTGACAGGGTGGGATCACCCCTCCACTTT	CASSPLDRVGSPLHF
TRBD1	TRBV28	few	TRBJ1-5	TGTGCCAGCCGAGGACAGGGCGCGAGCAATCAGCCCCAGCATTTT	CASRGQGASNQPQHF
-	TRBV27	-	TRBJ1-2	TGTGCCAGCAGTTTATCGTCAGGTCTGGCTAACTATGGCTACACCTTC	CASSLSSGLANYGYTF
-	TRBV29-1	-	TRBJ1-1	TGCAGCGTTGAAGGGACACTCAACACTGAAGCTTTCTTT	CSVEGTLNTEAFF
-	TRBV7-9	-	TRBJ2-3	TGTGCCAGCAGCTCCCTATCGGCTGTCCGGGGGGATACGCAGTATTTT	CASSSLSAVRGDTQYF
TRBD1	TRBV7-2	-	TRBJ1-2	TGTGCCAGCAGCTTGGGACAGGGAGGACAATATGGCTACACCTTC	CASSLGQGGQYGYTF
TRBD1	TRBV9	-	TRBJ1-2	TGTGCCAGCAGCGTATTCGCGACAGGGGGCGTGGATGGCTACACCTTC	CASSVFATGGVDGYTF
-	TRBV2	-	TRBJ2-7	TGTGCCAGCAGTGAGGAGGGGGGGGCCTACGAGCAGTACTTC	CASSEEGGAYEQYF
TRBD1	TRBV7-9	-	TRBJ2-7	TGTGCCAGCAGCAGAGGGACAGGGGCTTACGAGCAGTACTTC	CASSRGTGAYEQYF
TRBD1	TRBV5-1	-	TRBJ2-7	TGCGCCAGCAGCATAGGACAGGGGTTGGGAGAGCAGTACTTC	CASSIGQGLGEQYF
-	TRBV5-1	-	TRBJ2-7	TGCGCCAGCAGCTTGCCGGACAGCTCCTACGAGCAGTACTTC	CASSLPDSSYEQYF
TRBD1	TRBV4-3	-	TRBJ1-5	TGCGCCAGCAGCCAAGCTTACAGGGGCGATCAGCCCCAGCATTTT	CASSQAYRGDQPQHF
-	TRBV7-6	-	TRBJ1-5	TGTGCCAGCAGCTTAGGAGACAGCCTGGGACAGCCCCAGCATTTT	CASSLGDSLGQPQHF
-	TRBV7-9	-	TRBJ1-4	TGTGCCAGCGCAGGCTCTTGGACTAATGAAAAACTGTTTTTT	CASAGSWTNEKLFF
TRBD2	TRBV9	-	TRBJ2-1	TGTGCCAGCAGCGAGAGGGCCGGGACTAGCGGCAATGAGCAGTTCTTC	CASSERAGTSGNEQFF
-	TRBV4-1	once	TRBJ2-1	TGCGCCAGCAGCCAATTTTTCGCTAACTCCTACAATGAGCAGTTCTTC	CASSQFFANSYNEQFF
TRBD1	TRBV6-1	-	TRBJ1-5	TGTGCCAGCAGTGGGGACAGGGGGGTCACTCAGCCCCAGCATTTT	CASSGDRGVTQPQHF
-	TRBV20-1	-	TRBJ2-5	TGCAGTACGGACTTCCAAGAGACCCAGTACTTC	CSTDFQETQYF
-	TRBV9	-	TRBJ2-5	TGTGCCAGCAGCTTAGGAGCGGCGGGGCAAGAGACCCAGTACTTC	CASSLGAAGQETQYF
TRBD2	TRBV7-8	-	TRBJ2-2	TGTGCCAGCCTGGGCGGACTAGCGGGGACCGGGGAGCTGTTTTTT	CASLGGLAGTGELFF
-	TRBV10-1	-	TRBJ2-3	TGCGCCAGCAGTCCTAGCACAGATACGCAGTATTTT	CASSPSTDTQYF
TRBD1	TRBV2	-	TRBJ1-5	TGTGCCAGCAGTGTAACAGGGGCCTATCAGCCCCAGCATTTT	CASSVTGAYQPQHF
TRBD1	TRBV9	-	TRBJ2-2	TGTGCCAGCAGAGCTACCGGGACAGGGCACACCGGGGAGCTGTTTTTT	CASRATGTGHTGELFF
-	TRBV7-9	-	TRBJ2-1	TGTGCCAGCAGCTTGGCGGCGTCCTACAATGAGCAGTTCTTC	CASSLAASYNEQFF
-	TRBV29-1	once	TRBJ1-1	TGCAGCGTCGCCTTAACAGGGAGAACTGAAGCTTTCTTT	CSVALTGRTEAFF
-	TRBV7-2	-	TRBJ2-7	TGTGCCAGCAGCCCCGGCTACGAGCAGTACTTC	CASSPGYEQYF
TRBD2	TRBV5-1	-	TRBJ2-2	TGCGCCAGCAGCATGTCACTAGCGGGGGGGCCAGGCACCGGGGAGCTGTTTTTT	CASSMSLAGGPGTGELFF
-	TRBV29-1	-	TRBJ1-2	TGCAGCTTACGACAGAGTGGGGCTGGCTACACCTTC	CSLRQSGAGYTF
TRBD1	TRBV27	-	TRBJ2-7	TGTGCCAGCAGTTCCCGGGACAGTCCCTACGAGCAGTACTTC	CASSSRDSPYEQYF
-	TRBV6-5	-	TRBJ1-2	TGTGCCAGCAGTTCCACAGGTCGGGGCTACACCTTC	CASSSTGRGYTF
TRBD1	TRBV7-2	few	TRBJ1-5	TGTGCCAGCAGCAACCGACAGGGTAATCAGCCCCAGCATTTT	CASSNRQGNQPQHF
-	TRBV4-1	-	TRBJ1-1	TGCGCCAGCAGCCAAGGTGGCGGGGGGGTTTACACTGAAGCTTTCTTT	CASSQGGGGVYTEAFF
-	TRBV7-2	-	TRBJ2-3	TGTGCCAGCAGCCTATTTAGCATAGATACGCAGTATTTT	CASSLFSIDTQYF
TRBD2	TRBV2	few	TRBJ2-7	TGTGCCAGCAGTGAAGTAGCGGGGGGGATTACCTACGAGCAGTACTTC	CASSEVAGGITYEQYF
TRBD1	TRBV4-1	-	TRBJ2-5	TGCGCCAGCAGCCAAGCAGGGGGCCAAGAGACCCAGTACTTC	CASSQAGGQETQYF
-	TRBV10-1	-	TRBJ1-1	TGCGCCAGCAGCGCGGACACCTTGAACACTGAAGCTTTCTTT	CASSADTLNTEAFF
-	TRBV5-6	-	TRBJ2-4	TGTGCCAGCAGCTTGGACGGGGGGCTAGCCAAAAACATTCAGTACTTC	CASSLDGGLAKNIQYF
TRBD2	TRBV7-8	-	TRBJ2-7	TGTGCCAGCAGCCTCCCACACCTTTCCAAGTATAGTGGGGGGGGAACCCCCTACGAGCAGTACTTC	CASSLPHLSKYSGGGTPYEQYF
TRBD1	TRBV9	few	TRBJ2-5	TGTGCCAGCAGCGTAGCTGGGACAGCCAAAGAGACCCAGTACTTC	CASSVAGTAKETQYF
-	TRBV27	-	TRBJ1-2	TGTGCCAGCAGTTTATCGCGGGAGGGTCTGGTCTATGGCTACACCTTC	CASSLSREGLVYGYTF